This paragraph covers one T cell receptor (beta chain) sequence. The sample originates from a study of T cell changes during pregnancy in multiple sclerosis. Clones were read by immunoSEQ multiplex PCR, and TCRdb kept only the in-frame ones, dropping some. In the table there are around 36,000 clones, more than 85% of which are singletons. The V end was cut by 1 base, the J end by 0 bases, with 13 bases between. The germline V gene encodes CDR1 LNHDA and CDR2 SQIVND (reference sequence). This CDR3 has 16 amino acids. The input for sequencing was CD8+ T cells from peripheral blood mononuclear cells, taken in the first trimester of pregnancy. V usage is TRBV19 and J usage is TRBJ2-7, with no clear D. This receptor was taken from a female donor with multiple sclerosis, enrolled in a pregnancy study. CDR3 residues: CASSIAPTTSSYEQYF. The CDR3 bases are TGTGCCAGTAGTATAGCCCCCACGACAAGCTCCTACGAGCAGTACTTC.